Listed here are 21 T cell receptor beta chains from one sample, sequenced in a study of OX40 agonist ivuxolimab in advanced cancers. Sequencing was performed with immunoSEQ multiplex PCR; in TCRdb, only in-frame clones are kept and a portion is missing. The data hold about 11,000 clones, with roughly 80% observed a single time. The source was CD4+ or CD8+ T cells sorted from blood, collected in a trial of the OX40 agonist ivuxolimab. All receptors come from an adult with an advanced solid tumor such as melanoma, head and neck, liver or kidney cancer.

The rearrangement links TRBV9 to TRBJ2-7; 9 bases map to TRBD1. The CDR3 length is 16 residues. Germline values: CDR1 SGDLS, CDR2 YYNGEE. The ends lost 3 bases at V and 4 bases at J; junction bases unmatched: 11. This CDR3 is CASSAPPGQGLYEQYF. DNA for the CDR3: TGTGCCAGCAGCGCTCCCCCCGGACAGGGGCTATACGAGCAGTACTTC.

J is TRBJ1-3 and V is TRBV5-1; D not resolved. Germline CDR1 reads SGHRS; CDR2 reads YFSETQ. The CDR3 is made up of 15 amino acids. V was trimmed by 2 bases and J by 0 bases, leaving 9 bases between them. The CDR3 DNA follows: TGCGCCAGCAGCTTTAAGGGAGACTCTGGAAACACCATATATTTT. It codes for CASSFKGDSGNTIYF.

A remark on this clone: A junction end diverges from the germline sequence, so it may reflect a read error. The chain couples TRBV7-7 to TRBJ2-5; 11 bases align to TRBD2. Germline CDR1 reads SSHAT; CDR2 reads FNYEAQ (reference sequence). The CDR3 loop spans 16 amino acids. For the CDR3, the DNA is TGTGCTAGCAGCGGGCTAGCGGGGGGCTTCCAAGAGACCCAGTACTTC. Translated, it gives CASSGLAGGFQETQYF. The whole variable domain, filled in from reference TRBV7-7 and TRBJ2-5, reads GAGVSQSPRYKVTKRGQDVTLRCDPISSHATLYWYQQALGQGPEFLTYFNYEAQPDKSGLPSDRFSAERPEGSISTLTIQRTEQRDSAMYRCASSGLAGGFQETQYFGPGTRLLVL.

By sample share, this clone is medium-sized. The chain has TRBV30 and TRBJ2-7; 7 bases agree with TRBD1. The CDR3 runs 13 residues. Losses at the gene ends were 8 bases for V and 3 bases for J; bases not matched to a gene: 10. CDR1 is GTSNPN and CDR2 is SVGIG in the germline V gene (reference sequence). Written as DNA, the CDR3 is TGTGCCGGGAACCTACGGGACAGCTACGAGCAGTACTTC. Its protein product is CAGNLRDSYEQYF.

The DNA for the CDR3 is TGTGCCTGGAGTGTAATGGGACTAGGAGCCCCAGAGACCCAGTACTTC. Translating it yields CAWSVMGLGAPETQYF. V is TRBV30 and J is TRBJ2-5; 8 bases line up with TRBD2. With 0 bases clipped from V and 4 bases from J, the junction kept 10 bases outside the gene matches. Germline V CDR1 and CDR2: GTSNPN, SVGIG (reference sequence). The CDR3 spans 16 residues.

In its sample, this clone was seen once. V is TRBV10-3 and J is TRBJ2-1; D remains ambiguous. This CDR3 spans 14 amino acids. Trimming shortened V by 8 bases and J by 8 bases, and 19 bases separated the two germline ends. From germline, CDR1 is ENHRY and CDR2 SYGVKD. The CDR3 is CAIGVLGHTDEQFF. CDR3 DNA sequence: TGTGCCATCGGGGTGTTAGGGCATACGGATGAGCAGTTCTTC.

This chain joins TRBV5-1 and TRBJ2-2; D perhaps matches TRBD2 (5 bases). The CDR3 is made up of 14 amino acids. The V gene lost 0 bases and the J gene lost 4 bases, with 7 bases spanning the gap. CDR1 SGHRS and CDR2 YFSETQ come from the germline V gene. CDR3 coding DNA: TGCGCCAGCAGCTTGGGGGCGGGCACCGGGGAGCTGTTTTTT. Protein product: CASSLGAGTGELFF.

The rearrangement uses TRBV5-4 and TRBJ1-2, with 7 bases aligning to TRBD1. Germline trimming cut 4 bases from V and 1 base from J; bases unmatched to any gene: 10. There are 16 residues in the CDR3. The germline CDR1 and CDR2 sequences are SGHNT and YYREEE (reference sequence). The CDR3 DNA is TGTGCCAGCAGCCAAGATGGGACAGATAATAACTATGGCTACACCTTC. Its protein is CASSQDGTDNNYGYTF.

This chain connects TRBV27 to TRBJ1-6; no firm D call. Germline V CDR1 and CDR2: MNHEY, SMNVEV (reference sequence). The CDR3 extends over 13 amino acids. Trimming shortened V by 5 bases and J by 14 bases, and 16 bases separated the two germline ends. As DNA, the CDR3 is TGTGCCAGCAGTCCTCCCGGGGTAGCCACCCTCCACTTT. Translation: CASSPPGVATLHF.

The chain links TRBV7-9 to TRBJ2-7; D tentatively fits TRBD1 or TRBD2 (5 bases each). V lost 2 bases and J 3 bases, leaving 17 bases between the germline ends. The CDR3 length is 16 residues. Per germline, CDR1 SEHNR and CDR2 FQNEAQ (reference sequence). The CDR3 nucleotides read TGTGCCAGCAGCTTAATGGTCAGGGAGATTAACTACGAGCAGTACTTC. Its translation is CASSLMVREINYEQYF.

The chain has TRBV19 and TRBJ1-1; no clear D gene. Germline loops: CDR1 LNHDA, CDR2 SQIVND (reference sequence). The V end was cut by 3 bases, the J end by 0 bases, with 5 bases between. The CDR3 contains 13 residues. The CDR3 loop is CASSILMNTEAFF. The CDR3 bases are TGTGCCAGTAGTATTCTCATGAACACTGAAGCTTTCTTT. The variable domain in full, with the rest retrieved from reference TRBV19 and TRBJ1-1, is DGGITQSPKYLFRKEGQNVTLSCEQNLNHDAMYWYRQDPGQGLRLIYYSQIVNDFQKGDIAEGYSVSREKKESFPLTVTSAQKNPTAFYLCASSILMNTEAFFGQGTRLTVV.

This clone was detected only once. The J gene is TRBJ2-7, the V gene TRBV7-2, with D perhaps TRBD2 (6 bases). The germline V gene encodes CDR1 SGHTA and CDR2 FQGNSA. The CDR3 runs 15 residues. The V and J ends lost 1 base and 1 base respectively, with 11 bases between them. The DNA of the CDR3 is TGTGCCAGCAGCTTAGGTCAGCGGGCGTCCTACGAGCAGTACTTC. This gives the protein CASSLGQRASYEQYF.

This clone is categorized as medium-sized (0.01 to 0.1%). The chain carries TRBV4-3 and TRBJ2-4; D unclear. CDR3 size: 16 residues. CDR1 LGHNA and CDR2 YSLEER come from the germline V gene. Trimming removed 0 bases at V and 0 bases at J, with 9 bases between. In DNA, the CDR3 is TGCGCCAGCAGCCAAGATATCAGTCTAGCCAAAAACATTCAGTACTTC. As protein: CASSQDISLAKNIQYF.

The chain uses TRBV2 and TRBJ1-1, with 10 bases lining up with TRBD1. This CDR3 comprises 14 residues. Germline V CDR1 and CDR2: SNHLY, FYNNEI. After removal of 6 bases from V and 0 bases from J, the junction contained 1 base not matched to a gene. In DNA form, the CDR3 reads TGTGCCAGCAGCGGGACAGGGGTGAACACTGAAGCTTTCTTT. Translating gives CASSGTGVNTEAFF.

The chain couples TRBV11-2 to TRBJ1-3; tentative D call: TRBD1 (6 bases). CDR3 length: 16 amino acids. Germline CDR1 SGHAT, CDR2 FQNNGV. Trimming left V 5 bases short and J 14 bases short, with 28 bases between. CDR3 in DNA: TGTGCCAGCAGCCTCTCTGGACAGATCTCAATAAGGGGATTATATTTT. This translates into CASSLSGQISIRGLYF.

This clone is classed as medium-sized. The chain recombines TRBV6-4 with TRBJ2-2; 12 bases align to TRBD2. The CDR3 length is 15 residues. In germline, CDR1 is MRHNA, CDR2 SNTAGT. Unmatched junction bases numbered 1, after V lost 5 bases and J lost 3 bases. The CDR3 nucleotides are TGTGCCAGCAGTCGACTAGCGGGAGACACCGGGGAGCTGTTTTTT. Translation: CASSRLAGDTGELFF.

V and J are TRBV25-1 and TRBJ2-1; TRBD2 might be the D (5 bases). The germline CDR1 and CDR2 sequences are MGHDK and SYGVNS. The CDR3 has 15 residues. V lost 6 bases, J lost 0 bases, and 12 bases lay in between. The CDR3 DNA is TGTGCCAGCAGGGCCATGGGGAGCTCCTACAATGAGCAGTTCTTC. It yields the protein CASRAMGSSYNEQFF.

This clone appeared a single time. The gene calls are TRBV9 and TRBJ2-1; D not resolved. Per germline, CDR1 SGDLS and CDR2 YYNGEE. This CDR3 region has 15 residues. V lost 0 bases to trimming and J lost 4 bases, with 11 bases between them. CDR3 sequence: CASSVDVGGYNEQFF. The CDR3 coding sequence is TGTGCCAGCAGCGTAGACGTCGGTGGGTACAATGAGCAGTTCTTC.

This clone was counted only a few times. The chain joins TRBV5-1 to TRBJ1-1, with TRBD1 matching 10 bases. The V segment lost 5 bases and the J segment 0 bases; nucleotides outside the gene matches: 1. CDR1 SGHRS and CDR2 YFSETQ come from the germline V gene. CDR3 length equals 14 residues. CDR3: CASRGTGVNTEAFF. The CDR3, as DNA: TGCGCCAGCAGGGGGACAGGGGTGAACACTGAAGCTTTCTTT.

This clone was observed once. This rearrangement joins TRBV27 to TRBJ2-7; 10 bases line up with TRBD1. Germline V gives CDR1 MNHEY, CDR2 SMNVEV (reference sequence). The CDR3 has 15 amino acids. After removal of 6 bases from V and 5 bases from J, the junction contained 10 bases not matched to a gene. CDR3 coding DNA: TGTGCCAGCAGCCTTACCGGGACAGGGGTTGACGAGCAGTACTTC. Amino acid sequence: CASSLTGTGVDEQYF.

The chain employs TRBV9 and TRBJ2-3; D may be TRBD1 (5 bases). The CDR3 spans 14 residues. Trimming stripped 0 bases from V and 6 bases from J, with 11 bases between. Germline assignment: CDR1 SGDLS and CDR2 YYNGEE. The CDR3 loop reads CASSVGGAGDTQYF. The CDR3 nucleotides are TGTGCCAGCAGCGTAGGGGGCGCCGGGGATACGCAGTATTTT.